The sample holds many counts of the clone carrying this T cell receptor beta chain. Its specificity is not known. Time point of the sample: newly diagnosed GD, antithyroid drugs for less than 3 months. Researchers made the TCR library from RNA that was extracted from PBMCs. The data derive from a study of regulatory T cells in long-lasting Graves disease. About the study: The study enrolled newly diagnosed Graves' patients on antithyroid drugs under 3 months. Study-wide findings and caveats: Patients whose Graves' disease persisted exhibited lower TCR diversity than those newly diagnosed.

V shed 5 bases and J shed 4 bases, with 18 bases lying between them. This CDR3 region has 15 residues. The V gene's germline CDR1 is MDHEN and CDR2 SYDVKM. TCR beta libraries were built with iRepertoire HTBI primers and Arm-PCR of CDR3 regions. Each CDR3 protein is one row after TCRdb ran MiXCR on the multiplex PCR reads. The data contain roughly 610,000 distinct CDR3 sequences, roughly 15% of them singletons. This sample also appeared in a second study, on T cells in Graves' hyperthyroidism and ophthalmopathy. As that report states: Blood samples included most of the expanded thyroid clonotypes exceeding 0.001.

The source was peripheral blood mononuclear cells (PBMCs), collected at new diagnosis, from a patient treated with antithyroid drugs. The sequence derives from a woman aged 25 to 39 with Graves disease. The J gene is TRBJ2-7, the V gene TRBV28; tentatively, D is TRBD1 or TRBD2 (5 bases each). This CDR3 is CASSLPRGARYEQYF. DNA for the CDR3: TGTGCCAGCAGTCTGCCTAGAGGGGCGCGTTACGAGCAGTACTTC.